This paragraph reports one TCR beta chain. The data belong to a study of blood T cell repertoires in COVID-19. Study information: Collection of acute and convalescent COVID-19 samples took place in the United States, Italy and Spain. PBMCs, B-cell-depleted T cells, or T cells were the source of the cDNA or gDNA that made up the material.

This CDR3 contains 11 residues. V lost 0 bases to trimming and J lost 7 bases, with 6 bases between them. Germline-derived CDR1 and CDR2 are GTSNPN and SVGIG (reference sequence). In the original analysis: Amplifying reference gene primers gave estimates of nucleated cell counts. Some clones are missing from TCRdb's copy, which holds only in-frame ones; the method was immunoSEQ multiplex PCR. For V, J and clone size, that table is used; D and trimming come from the DNA. This sample has 94,000 or so clones, with 80% to 90% found just once. Input material: peripheral blood. The chain joins TRBV30 to TRBJ1-2, with D perhaps matching TRBD1 (5 bases). This clonotype was sampled from a woman in her seventies with acute or convalescent COVID-19. CDR3 nucleotide sequence: TGTGCCTGGAGTGTAGGGGTTGGCTACACCTTC. Protein product: CAWSVGVGYTF.